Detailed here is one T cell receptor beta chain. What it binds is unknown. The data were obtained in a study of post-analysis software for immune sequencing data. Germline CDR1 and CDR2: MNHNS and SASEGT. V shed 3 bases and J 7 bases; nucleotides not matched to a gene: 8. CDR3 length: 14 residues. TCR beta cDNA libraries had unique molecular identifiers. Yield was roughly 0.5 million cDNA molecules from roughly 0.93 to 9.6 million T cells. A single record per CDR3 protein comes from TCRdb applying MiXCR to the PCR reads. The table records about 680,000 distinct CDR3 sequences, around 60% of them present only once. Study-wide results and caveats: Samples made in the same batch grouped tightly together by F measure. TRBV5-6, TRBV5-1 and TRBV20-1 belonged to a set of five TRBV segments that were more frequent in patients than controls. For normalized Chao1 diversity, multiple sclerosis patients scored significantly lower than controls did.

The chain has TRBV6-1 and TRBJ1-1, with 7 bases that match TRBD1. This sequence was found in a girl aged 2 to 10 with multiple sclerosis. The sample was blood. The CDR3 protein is CASSETQGWDEAFF. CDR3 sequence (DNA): TGTGCCAGCAGTGAGACACAGGGGTGGGATGAAGCTTTCTTT.